The present entry profiles one T cell receptor beta chain with its context. The data are from a study of blood T cell repertoires in COVID-19. In the study overall: The United States, Italy and Spain supplied acute and convalescent COVID-19 samples. Sources were T cells, B-cell-depleted T cells, or PBMCs; the material itself was cDNA or gDNA.

CDR1 and CDR2 from the germline V gene are WNHNN and SYGVQD (reference sequence). The CDR3 covers 13 residues. V shed 4 bases and J shed 4 bases, with 5 bases lying between them. Methods used by the authors: Amplification of reference gene primers was used by the study to estimate nucleated cell counts. Libraries were prepared by immunoSEQ multiplex PCR; TCRdb keeps only in-frame clonotypes and omits some of them. The DNA was the basis for D and trimming; V, J and clone size are from that table. The data contain hundreds of thousands of clones, 85% to 90% of them singletons. This TCR came from an elderly man with acute or convalescent COVID-19. The sample taken for sequencing was peripheral blood. This chain links TRBV10-1 with TRBJ1-6; D is undetermined. CDR3 DNA: TGCGCCAGCAGTGCCCGGTATAATTCACCCCTCCACTTT. This codes for CASSARYNSPLHF.